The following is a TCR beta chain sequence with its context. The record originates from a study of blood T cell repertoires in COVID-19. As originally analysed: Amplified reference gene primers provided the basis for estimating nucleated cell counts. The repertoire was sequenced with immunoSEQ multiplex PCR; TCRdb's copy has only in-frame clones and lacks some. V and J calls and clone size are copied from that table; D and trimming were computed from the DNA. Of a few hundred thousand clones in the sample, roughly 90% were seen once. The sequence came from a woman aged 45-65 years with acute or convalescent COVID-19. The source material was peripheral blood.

As DNA, the CDR3 is TGTGCCAGCAGGGGACAGGGCACGAACACCGGGGAGCTGTTTTTT. Its protein is CASRGQGTNTGELFF. V and J are TRBV2 and TRBJ2-2; TRBD1 aligns across 9 bases. The ends lost 6 bases at V and 0 bases at J; junction bases unmatched: 2. CDR1 and CDR2 (germline): SNHLY, FYNNEI. The CDR3 is made up of 15 amino acids.